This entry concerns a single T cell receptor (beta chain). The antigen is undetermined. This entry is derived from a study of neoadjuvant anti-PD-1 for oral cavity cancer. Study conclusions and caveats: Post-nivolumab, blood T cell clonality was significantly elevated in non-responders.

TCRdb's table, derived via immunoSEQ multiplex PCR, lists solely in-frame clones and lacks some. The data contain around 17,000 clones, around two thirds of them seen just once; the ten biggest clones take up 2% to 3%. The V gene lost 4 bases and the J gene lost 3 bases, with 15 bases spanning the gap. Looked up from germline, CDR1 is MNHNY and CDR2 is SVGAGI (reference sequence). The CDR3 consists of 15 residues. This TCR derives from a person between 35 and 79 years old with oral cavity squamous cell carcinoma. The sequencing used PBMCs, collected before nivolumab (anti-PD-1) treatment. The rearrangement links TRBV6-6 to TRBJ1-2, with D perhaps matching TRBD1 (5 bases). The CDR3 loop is CASSWGLRGDYGYTF. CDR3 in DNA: TGTGCCAGCAGTTGGGGACTTCGGGGGGACTATGGCTACACCTTC.